Here is one TCR beta chain with its context. No antigen is known for it. The data were obtained in a study of PD-1 blockade in classical Hodgkin lymphoma. Assay used: immunoSEQ multiplex PCR; TCRdb lists only in-frame clones, some missing. The sample includes 50,000 or so clones, less than 95% of them seen just once. Exposure to brentuximab vedotin varied, and each patient had relapsed following autologous stem cell transplantation. Findings and limits, study-wide: Relapsed/refractory patients reportedly had lower baseline diversity than newly diagnosed patients. Similar baseline diversity was found in complete responders and newly diagnosed patients. Significantly greater TCR diversity emerged by C4D1 in CD4+ cells but not CD8+ cells. Those patients who began receiving nivolumab less than 1 year after ASCT had lower diversity, and they were excluded.

Trimming stripped 3 bases from V and 2 bases from J, with 12 bases between. The CDR3 has 14 amino acids. Germline CDR1 reads SQVTM; CDR2 reads ANQGSEA. This clonotype was obtained from a human donor with classical Hodgkin lymphoma. Source: peripheral blood mononuclear cells (PBMCs), taken before the second cycle of nivolumab. This chain uses TRBV29-1 with TRBJ2-3; no reliable D call. The chain's CDR3 is CSVDGATYTDTQYF. In DNA, the CDR3 is TGCAGCGTTGACGGAGCGACTTACACAGATACGCAGTATTTT.